This TCR beta chain is drawn from a study of metastatic and nonmetastatic thyroid tumors. For the study at large: The study looked at repertoires side by side in blood and in tumor or nodule tissue from malignant and benign thyroid patients.

Study results and caveats: Malignant thyroid tumors reportedly had TCR beta diversity that was significantly higher than in benign nodules, in blood and tumor.

In the original workflow: A papillary thyroid cancer distant-metastasis classifier was built from CDR3 differences across clinicopathological groups. TCRdb re-called clones via MiXCR from the PCR reads. V and J calls and clone size were set by TCRdb, not the authors. The table records 20,000 to 25,000 clones, 20% to 30% of them present only once. Prior to thyroid surgery, none of the patients had received any treatment. The CDR3 is 14 amino acids. The V gene's germline CDR1 is MNHNS and CDR2 SASEGT. The trim removed 6 bases at V and 2 bases at J, leaving 7 bases unmatched. This clone has a handful of counts. As yet, its antigen is unknown.

The source of this sequence is a female donor with papillary thyroid cancer or a benign thyroid nodule (not recorded which). Some clones in this sample may be carry-over from other donors' samples. The sequenced material came from tumor tissue. This rearrangement joins TRBV6-1 to TRBJ2-7; TRBD1 matches at 7 bases. CDR3 in amino acids: CASSRQGSPYEQYF. The CDR3, as DNA: TGTGCCAGCAGCCGACAGGGAAGCCCCTACGAGCAGTACTTC.